The 22 T cell receptor beta chains in this list originate from one sample, sequenced in a study of blood T cell repertoires in COVID-19. Measured with immunoSEQ multiplex PCR; TCRdb has only the in-frame clones, and not every one. The sample gives about 400,000 clones, approximately 85% of which show up once; roughly 2% is in the top ten. The sequenced sample was PBMCs or T cells enriched from blood (not recorded which). Every receptor here comes from a woman between 40 and 50 years old with acute COVID-19.

The chain joins TRBV6-5 to TRBJ2-3; 7 bases map to TRBD1. The V segment lost 7 bases and the J segment 4 bases; nucleotides outside the gene matches: 5. Germline CDR1 MNHEY, CDR2 SVGAGI. This CDR3 is 13 amino acids long. DNA of the CDR3: TGTGCCAGCACCACTAGGGGGCCAGATACGCAGTATTTT. It encodes CASTTRGPDTQYF.

The genes are TRBV15 and TRBJ2-3; tentative D call: TRBD2 (6 bases). This CDR3 has 15 amino acids. The V end lost 4 bases, the J end lost 6 bases, and 17 bases lay between the germline ends. CDR1 LNHNV and CDR2 YYDKDF come from the germline V gene (reference sequence). The DNA for the CDR3 is TGTGCCACCAGCACCCCGACTAGTTCACGCGATACGCAGTATTTT. Its translation is CATSTPTSSRDTQYF.

The rearrangement uses TRBV29-1 and TRBJ1-2, with a weak D call TRBD1 (6 bases). The V end lost 3 bases, the J end lost 8 bases, and 10 bases lay between the germline ends. Germline CDR1 SQVTM, CDR2 ANQGSEA. The CDR3 is 11 residues long. CDR3 in DNA: TGCAGCGTTGACGCAGGGGAGGGCTACACCTTC. Translating gives CSVDAGEGYTF. Full variable domain (remainder filled in from reference TRBV29-1 and TRBJ1-2): SAVISQKPSRDICQRGTSLTIQCQVDSQVTMMFWYRQQPGQSLTLIATANQGSEATYESGFVIDKFPISRPNLTFSTLTVSNMSPEDSSIYLCSVDAGEGYTFGSGTRLTVV.

The J gene is TRBJ2-2, the V gene TRBV11-2; 8 positions match TRBD1. Looked up from germline, CDR1 is SGHAT and CDR2 is FQNNGV. The CDR3 contains 15 residues. With V trimmed by 2 bases and J by 7 bases, 6 bases remained unmatched. CDR3: CASSLSTGGYGELFF. CDR3 nucleotide sequence: TGTGCCAGCAGCTTAAGTACAGGGGGGTACGGGGAGCTGTTTTTT.

V gene TRBV4-2 combines with J gene TRBJ2-5; 8 bases map to TRBD1. This CDR3 has 18 residues. Trimming at V came to 1 base and at J to 5 bases, leaving 15 bases not matched to a gene. The V gene's germline CDR1 is LGHNA and CDR2 YNFKEQ. This chain's CDR3 is CASSQGVTGVNSGETQYF. The DNA of the CDR3 is TGTGCCAGCAGCCAAGGGGTGACAGGGGTAAATTCTGGCGAGACCCAGTACTTC.

The V and J genes are TRBV19 and TRBJ1-4; 8 bases agree with TRBD1. Germline trimming cut 5 bases from V and 4 bases from J; bases unmatched to any gene: 3. CDR1 is LNHDA and CDR2 is SQIVND in the germline V gene (reference sequence). This CDR3 comprises 14 residues. CDR3 nucleotides: TGTGCCAGTAGTCCTGACAGGGGTAATGAAAAACTGTTTTTT. Its translation is CASSPDRGNEKLFF.

The chain employs TRBV5-1 and TRBJ2-1, with TRBD1 matching 7 bases. After removal of 0 bases from V and 2 bases from J, the junction contained 2 bases not matched to a gene. Germline V lookup: CDR1 SGHRS, CDR2 YFSETQ. This CDR3 comprises 15 residues. The CDR3 region is CASSLEGTAYNEQFF. The DNA of the CDR3 is TGCGCCAGCAGCTTGGAGGGGACAGCCTACAATGAGCAGTTCTTC.

The chain uses TRBV19 and TRBJ1-1; no firm D call. This CDR3 is built from 14 residues. Trimming cost V 3 bases and J 6 bases, with 14 bases left between them. CDR1 is LNHDA, CDR2 SQIVND, per germline (reference sequence). For the CDR3, the DNA is TGTGCCAGTAGTATGGCCCAGATCGTGTCTGAAGCTTTCTTT. Residues: CASSMAQIVSEAFF.

The count of this clone is one. The V call is TRBV5-1, the J call TRBJ2-3; 11 bases align to TRBD2. Trimming at V came to 4 bases and at J to 4 bases, leaving 8 bases not matched to a gene. This CDR3 contains 16 residues. CDR1 is SGHRS, CDR2 YFSETQ, per germline. CDR3 in amino acids: CASSLSGGAIADTQYF. Written as DNA, the CDR3 is TGCGCCAGCAGCCTTAGCGGGGGGGCCATAGCAGATACGCAGTATTTT.

V and J are TRBV9 and TRBJ1-2; D ambiguous. The germline CDR1 and CDR2 sequences are SGDLS and YYNGEE. The CDR3 has 12 amino acids. Trimming cost V 4 bases and J 2 bases, with 6 bases left between them. CDR3: CASSKHNYGYTF. The CDR3 nucleotides read TGTGCCAGCAGCAAACACAACTATGGCTACACCTTC.

The chain has TRBV3-1 (or the pseudogene TRBV3-2) and TRBJ2-2, with a tentative D call TRBD2 (6 bases). The V gene's germline CDR1 is LGHDT and CDR2 YNNKEL (reference sequence). This CDR3 is 17 amino acids long. Trimming took 7 bases from V and 1 from J, leaving 19 bases between them. In DNA form, the CDR3 reads TGTGCCAGCAAAAAATACGAGGGGCGGGGGAACACCGGGGAGCTGTTTTTT. It translates to CASKKYEGRGNTGELFF.

The V and J genes are TRBV4-1 and TRBJ2-7; 9 bases are a match to TRBD1. The V and J ends lost 6 bases and 2 bases, in that order; junction bases with no gene match: 5. Germline lookup yields CDR1 MGHRA and CDR2 YSYEKL. The CDR3 totals 14 residues. As DNA, the CDR3 is TGCGCCAGCAGTAGGGGGACAGGGACCTACGAGCAGTACTTC. Amino acid sequence: CASSRGTGTYEQYF.

This rearrangement joins TRBV19 to TRBJ1-2; D not resolved. Per germline, CDR1 LNHDA and CDR2 SQIVND (reference sequence). CDR3 length: 14 amino acids. Trimming cost V 4 bases and J 7 bases, with 16 bases left between them. This CDR3 reads CASSSSGPHGGYTF. CDR3 DNA sequence: TGTGCCAGTAGTAGTTCAGGCCCACATGGTGGCTACACCTTC.

This sequence joins TRBV19 and TRBJ1-2, with 9 bases fitting TRBD1. CDR3 length: 16 residues. CDR1 and CDR2 (germline): LNHDA, SQIVND (reference sequence). The V segment lost 3 bases and the J segment 4 bases; nucleotides outside the gene matches: 9. CDR3 nucleotides: TGTGCCAGTAGTATTATAGCGGACAGGGGTGGCTATGGCTACACCTTC. This translates into CASSIIADRGGYGYTF.

CDR3 nucleotides: TGTGCCACCAGTGATCCCCGCTTGGGGGCAGAGACCCAGTACTTC. This gives the protein CATSDPRLGAETQYF. V is TRBV24-1 and J is TRBJ2-5; D might be TRBD1 (6 bases). CDR3 length: 15 amino acids. In germline, CDR1 is KGHDR, CDR2 SFDVKD. Trimming took off 3 bases at V and 4 bases at J, with 14 bases between the two ends.

V and J are TRBV19 and TRBJ2-7; tentative D call: TRBD2 (5 bases). The CDR3 has 16 residues. V was cut by 10 bases and J by 3 bases, with 25 bases left in between. The germline V gene encodes CDR1 LNHDA and CDR2 SQIVND (reference sequence). CDR3 protein: CATLRLTGMKDYEQYF. The CDR3 DNA reads TGTGCCACTCTCCGGCTTACCGGGATGAAAGACTACGAGCAGTACTTC. Supplemented by reference TRBV19 and TRBJ2-7, the full variable domain reads DGGITQSPKYLFRKEGQNVTLSCEQNLNHDAMYWYRQDPGQGLRLIYYSQIVNDFQKGDIAEGYSVSREKKESFPLTVTSAQKNPTAFYLCATLRLTGMKDYEQYFGPGTRLTVT.

To note about this clone: The same CDR3 is also encoded by other DNA sequences in this sample. The rearrangement joins TRBV30 to TRBJ1-4, with D hard to call. This CDR3 spans 11 amino acids. Trimming shortened V by 2 bases and J by 8 bases, and 6 bases separated the two germline ends. The germline V gene encodes CDR1 GTSNPN and CDR2 SVGIG (reference sequence). CDR3 DNA sequence: TGTGCCTGGAGTCCGGGGGAAAAACTGTTTTTT. This gives the protein CAWSPGEKLFF.

The chain employs TRBV27 and TRBJ2-1; 12 bases map to TRBD1. CDR3 size: 14 residues. The V gene end was trimmed by 7 bases and the J gene end by 7 bases; junction bases not matched to a gene: 5. Germline-derived CDR1 and CDR2 are MNHEY and SMNVEV (reference sequence). CDR3 residues: CASTMGQGANEQFF. CDR3 in DNA: TGTGCCAGCACAATGGGACAGGGGGCAAATGAGCAGTTCTTC.

This clone was detected only a few times. At the DNA level, this CDR3 is encoded by other sequences in the same sample as well. V gene TRBV12-3 or TRBV12-4 combines with J gene TRBJ1-2; D gene unclear. V was shortened by 2 bases and J by 5 bases, with 9 bases between the two germline ends. The CDR3 sequence is 13 residues long. DNA of the CDR3: TGTGCCAGCAGTTTACTGGGAGCGTATGGCTACACCTTC. Its translation: CASSLLGAYGYTF.

This chain links TRBV19 with TRBJ2-2; D possibly corresponds to TRBD1 (5 bases). V was cut by 6 bases and J by 4 bases, with 18 bases left in between. There are 16 residues in the CDR3. CDR1 and CDR2 from the germline V gene are LNHDA and SQIVND (reference sequence). The CDR3 loop is CASRDRGHRGTGELFF. The CDR3 DNA reads TGTGCCAGTAGGGACCGAGGACATCGAGGCACCGGGGAGCTGTTTTTT.

For this clone: The same CDR3 arises from other DNA sequences in this sample as well. This sequence joins TRBV3-1 (or the pseudogene TRBV3-2) and TRBJ1-1, with a weak D call TRBD1 (5 bases). The length of the CDR3 is 12 residues. Trimming left V 2 bases short and J 7 bases short, with 8 bases between. Germline lookup yields CDR1 LGHDT and CDR2 YNNKEL (reference sequence). The CDR3 DNA follows: TGTGCCAGCAGCCAACGGGGGGGTGAAGCTTTCTTT. Protein: CASSQRGGEAFF.

The chain recombines TRBV10-2 with TRBJ1-1; D unclear. The germline V gene encodes CDR1 WSHSY and CDR2 SAAADI. The V gene lost 8 bases and the J gene lost 2 bases, with 12 bases spanning the gap. CDR3 size: 13 residues. The CDR3 nucleotides read TGCGCCAGCCCTAGTGTGGGTAACACTGAAGCTTTCTTT. Amino acid sequence: CASPSVGNTEAFF.